This T cell receptor (beta chain) derives from a study of CD8 T cells in ankylosing spondylitis. With 5 bases removed from V and 1 base from J, the gap between germline ends came to 14 bases. The CDR3 has 15 amino acids. The germline V gene encodes CDR1 SEHNR and CDR2 FQNEAQ (reference sequence). Turning to this clonotype: The antigen is unknown.

TCRdb fed the 5' RACE reads into MiXCR, producing one record per CDR3 protein. The sample lists 200,000 to 250,000 distinct CDR3 sequences; around 16% were seen once. The study, taken as a whole, reports: Made up of fewer than ten highly homologous variants, a TCR beta motif appeared characteristic of ankylosing spondylitis blood. Enrichment of disease-linked clones was reportedly significant in matched ankylosing spondylitis synovial fluid.

Sequenced sample: blood, either unsorted or a sorted T cell fraction (not recorded which). The sequence came from a male donor with ankylosing spondylitis. The V gene is TRBV7-9, the J gene TRBJ2-5; TRBD2 is a possible D gene (6 bases). The CDR3 region is CASSAPWGLQETQYF. CDR3 coding DNA: TGTGCCAGCAGCGCTCCTTGGGGACTCCAAGAGACCCAGTACTTC. Based on the CDR3 plus reference TRBV7-9 and TRBJ2-5, the full variable domain is DTGVSQNPRHKITKRGQNVTFRCDPISEHNRLYWYRQTLGQGPEFLTYFQNEAQLEKSRLLSDRFSAERPKGSFSTLEIQRTEQGDSAMYLCASSAPWGLQETQYFGPGTRLLVL.